Given below is one T cell receptor beta chain in context. This clonotype was recorded many times. Its recognized antigen is unknown. No quality values exist for individual bases; no much larger clone is one base distant. Clipping removes 3 bases from V and 3 bases from J, with 13 as the unmatched junction base count. The CDR3 starts with the cysteine, ends with the phenylalanine, and has 17 residues. Of all the DNA, just the CDR3 is kept, 51 bases in frame from base 1. CDR1 DFQATT and CDR2 SNEGSKA were looked up in the germline V gene (reference sequence). This sample is drawn from a study of neurological immune-mediated disorders (dated by TCRdb to between 2018 and 2021). With regard to the full study: Among the approximately 34 multiple sclerosis patients, relapsing-remitting MS was present in roughly 30 and secondary progressive MS was present in 3. Peripheral blood TCR-beta repertoires from HTLV-I-associated myelopathy (HAM/TSP) patients, multiple sclerosis patients and healthy controls were compared by UMI-based sequencing. Longitudinal samples, technical triplicates and paired sorted CD4+ and CD8+ T-cell subsets, alongside PBMC samples, were included among the approximately 99 TCR-beta libraries. The cohort was made up of approximately 71 subjects, consisting of some 14 HAM/TSP patients, about 34 multiple sclerosis patients and 20 healthy controls.

For unsorted PBMC libraries, 2 million PBMCs were used after storage in RNAlater at -80 degrees C until RNA extraction. The multiple sclerosis patients were enrolled in a US clinical protocol that used magnetic resonance imaging to evaluate disease progression. PBMCs were separated from peripheral blood using Ficoll-Hypaque density gradient centrifugation and then cryopreserved in liquid nitrogen. Results and caveats for the whole study, not just this receptor: TCR clonal expansion was highest in HAM/TSP patients and lowest in MS patients, with MS patients falling below even healthy controls. Expanded clones from different subjects shared no identical CDR3 amino acid sequences, which suggests that TCR-beta repertoires were private in all groups. No association of the MS cluster with clinical or MRI features was observed, and the need for larger cohorts was stated by the authors. Phylogenetic analysis grouped repertoires from 18 of 34 MS patients into a cluster of related CDR3 sequences, suggesting a possible repertoire-level signature.

cDNA was synthesized by template-switch 5'RACE using a primer carrying a 10-nucleotide random unique molecular identifier by which each TCR transcript was tagged. Each sequencing run produced over 170 million TCR-beta sequences covering 15-18 subjects. Total RNA was extracted with the RNeasy kit. The KAPA Real-time Library Amplification kit was used to amplify TCR-beta VDJ regions with primers targeting the TCR constant region and the 5'RACE anchor. Sample indexes and Illumina adaptors were added in a first PCR, after which library yield was increased in a second PCR. After Ampure bead purification, the roughly 650 bp TCR product was size-selected on a 2% E-gel SizeSelection system. Library quality was checked on a Bioanalyzer, concentration was measured with Qubit, and libraries were quantified with the Kapa Library Quantification kit before pooling. Libraries were sequenced paired-end 2 x 150 bp on an Illumina HiSeq 2500. To increase sequence diversity, roughly 25-31% phiX was spiked into each library pool. From the authors' description of their analysis: The UMI-based MiGEC pipeline processed quality-filtered reads and removed over 80% of raw TCR sequences during error correction. VDJ genes were aligned to IMGT germline references, and clonotypes were defined by unique CDR3 amino acid sequence plus V-J genes. Clonal expansion, Shannon diversity, and CDR3 relatedness (CalcPairwiseDistances, ClusterSamples) were evaluated with VDJtools, and phylogenetic trees were built with CLCbio workbench. A clone was classed as expanded if it had 8 or more unique UMIs, a cutoff based on coefficient-of-variation modelling across technical triplicates. Using fastp at Q25 and MiXCR, TCRdb reprocessed the public reads and kept productive beta chains. Rows matching on CDR3 protein sequence are summarized as one entry with the most common DNA and genes. These V and J calls derive from TCRdb rather than the authors' analysis. The sample contains under 70,000 distinct CDR3 sequences, 2.5% to 4% of them found a single time. The ten largest clonotypes hold under 6.5% of the sample.

The chain couples TRBV20-1 to TRBJ1-5, with 8 bases aligning to TRBD1. This TCR derives from a woman in her forties or fifties with multiple sclerosis. What was sequenced was PBMCs. The nucleotide sequence reads TGCAGTGCTAGTGTAATTCCGGGACAGGTGATCAATCAGCCCCAGCATTTT. It codes for CSASVIPGQVINQPQHF.